These T cell receptor beta chains were read from a single sample in a study of shared clonotypes between healthy human individuals. TCRdb's copy holds only in-frame clones and misses some; the assay was immunoSEQ multiplex PCR. The sample includes fewer than 1.4 million clones, 75% to 85% of them seen just once. The sequenced material came from memory CD4+ T cells from PBMCs. All receptors derive from a young man in good health. Some clones in this sample may be carry-over from other donors' samples. CDR3s include the opening cysteine and the closing phenylalanine or tryptophan. The D gene is left open where the match is weak. Clone size is not always given. Where it is, it says once, few, many or a class for expanded clones.

V	J	size	D	DNA	CDR3
TRBV5-1	TRBJ1-1	.	.	TGCGCCAGCAGCTTGGCGGGAGGTGGCACTGAAGCTTTCTTT	CASSLAGGGTEAFF
TRBV5-1	TRBJ1-5	.	.	TGCGCCAGCAGCTTGGATGGAAATCAGCCCCAGCATTTT	CASSLDGNQPQHF
TRBV18	TRBJ1-1	.	TRBD1	TGTGCCAGCTCACGCAAGAAGACAGGGGGCAAGAACACTGAAGCTTTCTTT	CASSRKKTGGKNTEAFF
TRBV19	TRBJ2-4	.	TRBD1	TGTGCCAGTAGTCTAAAACTCGGGACAGCGCTCCGAGGAAACTTC	CASSLKLGTALRGNF
TRBV5-1	TRBJ1-4	.	.	TGCGCCAGCAGCTTGGAACAGGGAGGCGAAAAACTGTTTTTT	CASSLEQGGEKLFF
TRBV4-1	TRBJ2-7	.	.	TGCGCCAGCAGCCAAGATGCAGCAGTTTACTACGAGCAGTACTTC	CASSQDAAVYYEQYF
TRBV28	TRBJ2-5	few	TRBD2	TGTGCCAGCAGTTCGCGACTAGCGGGAGTGGAGACCCAGTACTTC	CASSSRLAGVETQYF
TRBV28	TRBJ1-4	.	.	TGTGCCAGCACAGACGCAACTAATGAAAAACTGTTTTTT	CASTDATNEKLFF
TRBV30	TRBJ1-5	once	.	TGTGCCTGGAGTGAACCGGGTTCTTATAGCAATCAGCCCCAGCATTTT	CAWSEPGSYSNQPQHF
TRBV11-2	TRBJ2-5	.	TRBD2	TGTGCCAGCAGCCTAGGGACTAGAATGGAGACCCAGTACTTC	CASSLGTRMETQYF
TRBV6-5	TRBJ1-1	.	.	TGTGCCAGCAGTACGCGGGGCACTGAAGCTTTCTTT	CASSTRGTEAFF
TRBV28	TRBJ2-1	.	.	TGTGCCAGCAGTTTAACATTGAATGAGCAGTTCTTC	CASSLTLNEQFF
TRBV7-8	TRBJ2-2	.	.	TGTGCCAGCAGCTTAGGGGCAGGGTTTGTCGGGGAGCTGTTTTTT	CASSLGAGFVGELFF
TRBV21-1	TRBJ2-3	.	.	TGTGCCAGCAGCCTTCCTCCTGGGGGACTCTCCACAGATACGCAGTATTTT	CASSLPPGGLSTDTQYF
TRBV10-3	TRBJ2-3	.	.	TGTGCCATCAGTGAGAGGAAGGGACTCGGCGCACCAGATACGCAGTATTTT	CAISERKGLGAPDTQYF
TRBV5-4	TRBJ2-1	.	TRBD2	TGTGCCAGCAGCTTGGGAGGAGCGGGAGGTTCCTACAATGAGCAGTTCTTC	CASSLGGAGGSYNEQFF
TRBV5-1	TRBJ1-3	.	.	TGCGCCAGCAGCTTGGAACAGCCCGGAAACACCATATATTTT	CASSLEQPGNTIYF
TRBV28	TRBJ1-6	.	.	TGTGCCAGCAGTTTGGCCCTGAGGGGCCCCTATAATTCACCCCTCCACTTT	CASSLALRGPYNSPLHF
TRBV5-4	TRBJ2-1	.	.	TGTGCCAGCAGCCTCGGGGCAAGGCTGGGGAATGAGCAGTTCTTC	CASSLGARLGNEQFF
TRBV28	TRBJ2-7	.	.	TGTGCCAGCAGTCCAAGTAGGGGGACACCGAGCATGAGGGGATCCTACGAGCAGTACTTC	CASSPSRGTPSMRGSYEQYF
TRBV10-3	TRBJ2-7	.	.	TGTGCCATCAAGAAGCAGTACTTC	CAIKKQYF
TRBV11-2	TRBJ2-5	.	TRBD2	TGTGCCAGCAGCCCCCGGGTAGCGGGCCGCCAAGAGACCCAGTACTTC	CASSPRVAGRQETQYF
TRBV2	TRBJ1-2	.	TRBD1	TGTGCCAGCAGTGCCAGACAGGGGCAATATGGCTACACCTTC	CASSARQGQYGYTF
TRBV7-7	TRBJ2-7	.	TRBD1	TGTGCCAGCAGCCCGACAGGGGCAGGCTCCTACGAGCAGTACTTC	CASSPTGAGSYEQYF
TRBV14	TRBJ2-5	.	TRBD1	TGTGCCAGCAGCCAAGGAGGGGGCGTGGAGACCCAGTACTTC	CASSQGGGVETQYF
TRBV5-5	TRBJ2-3	.	.	TGTGCCGGGGGCGTCGTCAGCACAGATACGCAGTATTTT	CAGGVVSTDTQYF
TRBV27	TRBJ2-3	.	TRBD2	TGTGCCAGCAGTTCACGACTAGCGGGCGGGACAGATACGCAGTATTTT	CASSSRLAGGTDTQYF
TRBV19	TRBJ2-2	many	TRBD1	TGTGCCAGTAGTATGACAGGGGTCGTCACCGGGGAGCTGTTTTTT	CASSMTGVVTGELFF
TRBV28	TRBJ1-1	few	.	TGTGCCAGCCGCCCTGCTGGACAGTCTCAGGACACTGAAGCTTTCTTT	CASRPAGQSQDTEAFF
TRBV7-9	TRBJ1-1	.	.	TGTGCCAGCAGCTTACGACATGAGAACACTGAAGCTTTCTTT	CASSLRHENTEAFF
TRBV7-8	TRBJ1-1	.	.	TGTGCCAGCAGACCTAACAGGGCCGGCACTGAAGCTTTCTTT	CASRPNRAGTEAFF
TRBV28	TRBJ2-3	.	TRBD1	TGTGCCAGCAGGTCAGGGGGAGACACAGATACGCAGTATTTT	CASRSGGDTDTQYF
TRBV7-2	TRBJ1-5	.	.	TGTGCCAGCAGCTTAGGAGGGGGTACCTATCAGCCCCAGCATTTT	CASSLGGGTYQPQHF
TRBV7-7	TRBJ2-3	.	.	TGTGCCAGCAGCTTAGGGACTGTGGGAAGCTATACGCAGTATTTT	CASSLGTVGSYTQYF
TRBV4-1	TRBJ2-4	.	TRBD1	TGCGCCAGCAGCCATCCGGGACAGAAAAACATTCAGTACTTC	CASSHPGQKNIQYF
TRBV5-1	TRBJ2-2	.	.	TGCGCCAGCAGCGTCTCAATCACCGGGGAGCTGTTTTTT	CASSVSITGELFF
TRBV6-1	TRBJ2-7	.	TRBD1	TGTGCCAGCAGTGGTCCGGGACAGGGAATTTCCTACGAGCAGTACTTC	CASSGPGQGISYEQYF
TRBV18	TRBJ2-5	.	.	TGTGCCAGCTCACCGGGGACCCAAGAGACCCAGTACTTC	CASSPGTQETQYF
TRBV20-1	TRBJ2-3	.	.	TGCAGTGCTAGTCTTGCAGATACGCAGTATTTT	CSASLADTQYF
TRBV18	TRBJ2-2	.	TRBD1	TGTGCCAGCTCCCTTGGACAGGCGAACACCGGGGAGCTGTTTTTT	CASSLGQANTGELFF
TRBV4-2	TRBJ1-4	.	.	TGTGCCAGCAGCCAAGTCAAAGACGCAACTAATGAAAAACTGTTTTTT	CASSQVKDATNEKLFF
TRBV20-1	TRBJ1-2	few	.	TGCAGTGCTAGACGGCTGGGTGGCTACACCTTC	CSARRLGGYTF
TRBV29-1	TRBJ2-2	few	TRBD2	TGCAGCGTTGATTCTAGCGGGAGGGTGGGCACCGGGGAGCTGTTTTTT	CSVDSSGRVGTGELFF
TRBV7-2	TRBJ1-1	.	.	TGTGCCAGCAGCTTAGAGGGGGGCCGAGGAGCTGAAGCTTTCTTT	CASSLEGGRGAEAFF
TRBV7-3	TRBJ1-1	.	.	TGTGCCAGCAGCTTAGCAGGGAGGACTGAAGCTTTCTTT	CASSLAGRTEAFF
TRBV9	TRBJ2-5	few	.	TGTGCCAGCAGCGTAGCAGGGGCGGGATGGGAGACCCAGTACTTC	CASSVAGAGWETQYF